Presented here are 7 T cell receptor beta chains from one specimen sequenced in a study of cytomegalovirus exposure and HLA in healthy donors (dated by TCRdb to about 2017). The library was made by the immunoSEQ multiplex PCR assay. For the multiplex PCR, a mixture combining 60 forward primers for TCR Vbeta segments and 13 reverse primers for TCR Jbeta segments was used. Sourced from immuneACCESS, this table was stored by TCRdb with only in-frame sequences that have V and J called. A share of the clones is absent; for the studies checked, an unresolved V gene accounts for under half, and the remainder has no known explanation. A total of about 210,000 clones appear in this sample, approximately 83% of them only once. The ten largest clones represent approximately 10% of the sample. Sequences were obtained from PBMCs. The receptors originated from a woman between 45 and 60 years old in good health and CMV-seropositive.

The chain recombines TRBV15 with TRBJ2-2; D is undetermined. V shed 0 bases and J shed 4 bases, with 6 bases lying between them. Germline V lookup: CDR1 LNHNV, CDR2 YYDKDF (reference sequence). This CDR3 comprises 14 residues. The chain's CDR3 is CATSRDSSTGELFF. DNA of the CDR3: TGTGCCACCAGCAGAGATTCGAGCACCGGGGAGCTGTTTTTT.

This chain links TRBV15 with TRBJ1-1; the D is unclear. This CDR3 contains 15 residues. The ends were cut back, 1 base at V and 0 bases at J, with 9 bases in the middle. From germline, CDR1 is LNHNV and CDR2 YYDKDF (reference sequence). CDR3 DNA sequence: TGTGCCACCAGCAGAGGCTCAGATCTGAACACTGAAGCTTTCTTT. Its protein product is CATSRGSDLNTEAFF.

The chain is built from TRBV7-9 and TRBJ2-2; tentatively, D is TRBD2 (6 bases). The V end lost 1 base, the J end lost 2 bases, and 11 bases lay between the germline ends. The CDR3 is 16 residues long. Looked up from germline, CDR1 is SEHNR and CDR2 is FQNEAQ (reference sequence). The CDR3 here is CASSLGRLDNTGELFF. In nucleotides, the CDR3 is TGTGCCAGCAGCTTAGGGAGACTAGACAACACCGGGGAGCTGTTTTTT.

This chain uses TRBV6-6 with TRBJ2-7; TRBD1 matches at 9 bases. The germline CDR1 and CDR2 sequences are MNHNY and SVGAGI (reference sequence). This CDR3 contains 15 residues. The junction had 8 bases not matched to a gene; V was cut back by 5 bases and J by 3 bases. The CDR3 DNA reads as TGTGCCAGCAGTCCCCGGACAGGGGCCTACTACGAGCAGTACTTC. This encodes CASSPRTGAYYEQYF.

The rearrangement uses TRBV9 and TRBJ1-5; D gene uncertain. Trimming removed 3 bases at V and 2 bases at J, with 15 bases between. The CDR3 spans 16 residues. The V gene's germline CDR1 is SGDLS and CDR2 YYNGEE. This chain's CDR3 is CASSAKAEEGNQPQHF. Here the CDR3 DNA reads TGTGCCAGCAGCGCTAAGGCGGAGGAGGGCAATCAGCCCCAGCATTTT.

The rearrangement uses TRBV6-1 and TRBJ1-1; no definite D call. The CDR3 covers 14 residues. V was cut by 0 bases and J by 1 base, with 6 bases left in between. CDR1 MNHNS and CDR2 SASEGT come from the germline V gene. The CDR3 DNA follows: TGTGCCAGCAGTGAAGCCCAAGCGAACACTGAAGCTTTCTTT. It specifies CASSEAQANTEAFF.

This chain joins TRBV7-9 and TRBJ2-6; 9 nucleotides line up with TRBD1. V lost 10 bases, J lost 0 bases, and 13 bases stayed unmatched. This CDR3 has 18 residues. Germline loops: CDR1 SEHNR, CDR2 FQNEAQ (reference sequence). The CDR3 here is CATVLQGALYSGANVLTF. Here the CDR3 DNA reads TGTGCCACCGTGCTACAGGGGGCCCTCTACTCTGGGGCCAACGTCCTGACTTTC.